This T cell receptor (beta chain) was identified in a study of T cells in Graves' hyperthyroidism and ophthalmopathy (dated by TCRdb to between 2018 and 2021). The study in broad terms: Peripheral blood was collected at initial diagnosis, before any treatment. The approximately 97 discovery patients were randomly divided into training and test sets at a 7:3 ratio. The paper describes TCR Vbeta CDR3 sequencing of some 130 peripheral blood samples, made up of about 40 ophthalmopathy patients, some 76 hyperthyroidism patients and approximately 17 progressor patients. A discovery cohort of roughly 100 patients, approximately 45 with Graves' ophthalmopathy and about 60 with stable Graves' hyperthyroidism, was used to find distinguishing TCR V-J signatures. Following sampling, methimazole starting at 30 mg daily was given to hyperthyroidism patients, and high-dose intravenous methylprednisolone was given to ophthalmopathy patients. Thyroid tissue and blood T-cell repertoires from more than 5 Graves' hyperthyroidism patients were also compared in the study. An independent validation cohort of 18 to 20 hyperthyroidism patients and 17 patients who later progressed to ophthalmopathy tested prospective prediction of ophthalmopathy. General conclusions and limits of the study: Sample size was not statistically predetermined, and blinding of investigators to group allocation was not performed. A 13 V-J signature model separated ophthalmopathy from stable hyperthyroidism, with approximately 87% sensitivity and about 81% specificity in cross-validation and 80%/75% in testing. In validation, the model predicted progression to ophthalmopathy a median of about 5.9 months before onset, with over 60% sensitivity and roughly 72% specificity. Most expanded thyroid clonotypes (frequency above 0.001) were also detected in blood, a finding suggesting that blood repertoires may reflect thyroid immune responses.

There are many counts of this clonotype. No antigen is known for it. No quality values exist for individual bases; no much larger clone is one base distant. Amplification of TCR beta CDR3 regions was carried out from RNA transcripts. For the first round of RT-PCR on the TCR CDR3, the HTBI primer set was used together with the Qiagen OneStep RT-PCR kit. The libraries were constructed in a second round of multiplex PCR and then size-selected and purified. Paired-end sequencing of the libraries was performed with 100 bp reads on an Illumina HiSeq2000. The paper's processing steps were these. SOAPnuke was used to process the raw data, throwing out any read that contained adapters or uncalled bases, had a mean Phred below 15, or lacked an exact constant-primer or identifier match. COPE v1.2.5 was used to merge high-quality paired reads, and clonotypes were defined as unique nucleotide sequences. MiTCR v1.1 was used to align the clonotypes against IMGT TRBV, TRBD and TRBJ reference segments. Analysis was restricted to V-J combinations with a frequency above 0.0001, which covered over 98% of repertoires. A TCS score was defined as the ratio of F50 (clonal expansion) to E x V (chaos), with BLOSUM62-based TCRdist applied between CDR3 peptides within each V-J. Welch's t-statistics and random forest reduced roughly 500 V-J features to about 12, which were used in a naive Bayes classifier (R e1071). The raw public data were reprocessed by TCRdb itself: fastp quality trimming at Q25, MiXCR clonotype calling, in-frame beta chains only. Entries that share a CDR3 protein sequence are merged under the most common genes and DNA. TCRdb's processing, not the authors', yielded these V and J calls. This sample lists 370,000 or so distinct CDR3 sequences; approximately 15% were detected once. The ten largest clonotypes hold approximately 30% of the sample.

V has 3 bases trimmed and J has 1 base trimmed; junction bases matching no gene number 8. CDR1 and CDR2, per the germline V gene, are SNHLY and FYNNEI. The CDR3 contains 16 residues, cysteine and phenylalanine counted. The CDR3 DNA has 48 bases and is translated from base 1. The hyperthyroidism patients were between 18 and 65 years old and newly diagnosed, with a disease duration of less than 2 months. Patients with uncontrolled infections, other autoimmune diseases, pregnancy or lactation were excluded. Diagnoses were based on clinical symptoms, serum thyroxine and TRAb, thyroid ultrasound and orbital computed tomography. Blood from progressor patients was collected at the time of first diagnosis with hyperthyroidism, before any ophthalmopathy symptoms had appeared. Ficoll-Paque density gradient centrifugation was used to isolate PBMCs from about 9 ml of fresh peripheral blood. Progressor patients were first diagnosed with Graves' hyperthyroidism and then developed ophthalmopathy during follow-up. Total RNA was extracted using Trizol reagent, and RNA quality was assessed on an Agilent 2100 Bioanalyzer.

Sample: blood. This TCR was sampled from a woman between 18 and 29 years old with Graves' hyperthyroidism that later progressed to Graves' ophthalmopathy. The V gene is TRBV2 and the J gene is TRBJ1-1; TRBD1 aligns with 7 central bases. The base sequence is TGTGCCAGCAGTGACCTCAGGGGGAAGGCGAACACTGAAGCTTTCTTT. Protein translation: CASSDLRGKANTEAFF. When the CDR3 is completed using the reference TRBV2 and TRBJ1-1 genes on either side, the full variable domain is EPEVTQTPSHQVTQMGQEVILRCVPISNHLYFYWYRQILGQKVEFLVSFYNNEISEKSEIFDDQFSVERPDGSNFTLKIRSTKLEDSAMYFCASSDLRGKANTEAFFGQGTRLTVV.